The clone carrying this T cell receptor beta chain was picked up a small number of times. Antigen: not known. This entry belongs to a study of T cell repertoires in cytomegalovirus infection. Study-wide background: Carrying CMV and the relevant HLA type showed in public TCR beta signatures.

TCRdb independently ran MiXCR on the reads; one entry per CDR3 protein. Here the sample spans around 170,000 distinct CDR3 sequences, about 15% being singletons. General study findings and limits: Identification of carriers of CMV plus the relevant HLA was achieved through cumulative public TCR beta family frequency. In two of eight donors, the top clonotype was HLA-C-restricted CMV-specific.

The length of the CDR3 is 20 residues. Unmatched junction bases numbered 20, after V lost 8 bases and J lost 0 bases. Germline CDR1 MDHEN, CDR2 SYDVKM. The clonotype was recovered from a human donor in good health (CMV status not recorded). Some clones in this sample may be carry-over from other donors' samples. The V and J genes are TRBV28 and TRBJ2-4, with TRBD2 matching over 9 bases. Specimen: PBMCs. The CDR3 loop is CASQIVRFGREGIAKNIQYF. The CDR3 coding sequence is TGTGCCAGCCAAATAGTTCGGTTTGGGCGGGAGGGAATAGCCAAAAACATTCAGTACTTC.